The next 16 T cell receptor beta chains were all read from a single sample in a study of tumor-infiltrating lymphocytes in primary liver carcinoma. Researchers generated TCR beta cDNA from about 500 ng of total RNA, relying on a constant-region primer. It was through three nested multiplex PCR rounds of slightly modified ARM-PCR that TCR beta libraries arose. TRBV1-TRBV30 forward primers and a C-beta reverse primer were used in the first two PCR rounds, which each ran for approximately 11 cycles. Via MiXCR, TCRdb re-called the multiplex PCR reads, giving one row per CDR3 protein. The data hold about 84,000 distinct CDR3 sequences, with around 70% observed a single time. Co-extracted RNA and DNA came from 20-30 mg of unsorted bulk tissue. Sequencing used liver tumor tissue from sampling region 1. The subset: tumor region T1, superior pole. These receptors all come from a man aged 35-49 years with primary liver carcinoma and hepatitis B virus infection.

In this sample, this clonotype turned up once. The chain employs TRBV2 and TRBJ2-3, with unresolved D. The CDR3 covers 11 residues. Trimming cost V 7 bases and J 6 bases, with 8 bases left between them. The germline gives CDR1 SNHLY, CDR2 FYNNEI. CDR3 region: CASNTADTQYF. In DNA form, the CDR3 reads TGTGCCAGCAATACAGCGGATACGCAGTATTTT.

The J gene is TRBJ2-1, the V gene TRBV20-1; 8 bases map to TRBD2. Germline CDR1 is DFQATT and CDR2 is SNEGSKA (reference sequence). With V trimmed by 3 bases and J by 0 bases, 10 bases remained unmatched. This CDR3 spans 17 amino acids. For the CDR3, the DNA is TGCAGTGCTAGGGCCCTAGCGGGCGCTAGCTCCTACAATGAGCAGTTCTTC. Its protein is CSARALAGASSYNEQFF.

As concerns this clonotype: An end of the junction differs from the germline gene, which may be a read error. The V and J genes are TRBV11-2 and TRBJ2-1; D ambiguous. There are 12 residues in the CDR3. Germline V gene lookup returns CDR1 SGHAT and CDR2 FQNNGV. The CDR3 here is CASGPDYNDQFF. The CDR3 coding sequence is TGTGCCAGCGGCCCGGATTACAATGATCAGTTCTTC.

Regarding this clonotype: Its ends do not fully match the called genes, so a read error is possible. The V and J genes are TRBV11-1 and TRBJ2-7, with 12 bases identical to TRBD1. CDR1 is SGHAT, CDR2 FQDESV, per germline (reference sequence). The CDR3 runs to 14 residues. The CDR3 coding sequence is TGCGTCAGCAGCCCTGGGACAGGGGGCTACGTGCAGTACTTC. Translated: CVSSPGTGGYVQYF.

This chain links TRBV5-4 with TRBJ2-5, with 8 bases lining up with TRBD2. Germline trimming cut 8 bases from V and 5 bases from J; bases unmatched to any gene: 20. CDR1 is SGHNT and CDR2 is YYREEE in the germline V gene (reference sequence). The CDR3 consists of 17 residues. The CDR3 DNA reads TGTGCCAGTTGCTTGGCCCCCAAAGCGGGAGTGGGTGAGACCCAGTACTTC. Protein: CASCLAPKAGVGETQYF.

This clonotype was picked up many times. CDR3 nucleotide sequence: TGCGCCAGCAGCTTGGATGTGGCCGCTGAGACCCAGTACTTC. Translating gives CASSLDVAAETQYF. This rearrangement joins TRBV5-1 to TRBJ2-5, with unresolved D. Germline assignment: CDR1 SGHRS and CDR2 YFSETQ. The V and J ends lost 0 bases and 5 bases respectively, with 11 bases between them. There are 14 residues in the CDR3.

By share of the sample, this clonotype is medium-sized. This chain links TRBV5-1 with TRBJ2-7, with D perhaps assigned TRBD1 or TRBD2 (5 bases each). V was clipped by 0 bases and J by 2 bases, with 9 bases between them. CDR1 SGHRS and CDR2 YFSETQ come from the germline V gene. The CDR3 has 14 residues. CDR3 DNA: TGCGCCAGCAGCTTGGTCGGGGACGCCTACGAGCAGTACTTC. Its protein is CASSLVGDAYEQYF.

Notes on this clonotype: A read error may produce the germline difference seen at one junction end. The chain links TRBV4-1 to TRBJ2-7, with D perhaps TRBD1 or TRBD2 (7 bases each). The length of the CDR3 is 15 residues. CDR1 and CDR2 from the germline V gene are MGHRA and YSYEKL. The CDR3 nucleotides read TGTGCCAGCAGTCCTCGGGGAGGGGGCTCCTACGGGCAGTACTTC. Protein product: CASSPRGGGSYGQYF.

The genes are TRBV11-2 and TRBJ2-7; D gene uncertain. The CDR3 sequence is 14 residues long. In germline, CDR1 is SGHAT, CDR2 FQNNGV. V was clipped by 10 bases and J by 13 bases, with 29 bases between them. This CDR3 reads CAIGLTDRAYVQYF. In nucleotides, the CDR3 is TGTGCCATCGGCTTAACCGACCGAGCCTACGTGCAATACTTC.

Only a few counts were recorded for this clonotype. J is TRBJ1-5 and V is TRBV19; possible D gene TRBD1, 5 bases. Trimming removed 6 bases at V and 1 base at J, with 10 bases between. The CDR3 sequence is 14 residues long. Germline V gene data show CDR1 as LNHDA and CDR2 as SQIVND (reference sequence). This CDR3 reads CASRPTASNQPQHF. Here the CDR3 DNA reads TGTGCCAGTAGACCGACAGCAAGCAATCAGCCCCAGCATTTT.

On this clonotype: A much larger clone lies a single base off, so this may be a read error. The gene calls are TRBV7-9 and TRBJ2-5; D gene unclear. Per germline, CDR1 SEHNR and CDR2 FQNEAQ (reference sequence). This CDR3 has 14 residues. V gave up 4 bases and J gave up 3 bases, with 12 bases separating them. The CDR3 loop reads CASSSLSVKETQYF. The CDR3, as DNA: TGTGCCAGCAGCTCCCTCAGCGTTAAAGAGACCCAGTACTTC.

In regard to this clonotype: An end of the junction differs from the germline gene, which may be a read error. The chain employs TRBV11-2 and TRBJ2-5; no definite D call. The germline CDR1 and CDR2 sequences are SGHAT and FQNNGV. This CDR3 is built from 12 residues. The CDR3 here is CASSLKERAQYF. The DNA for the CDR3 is TGTGCCAGCAGCCTAAAGGAAAGGGCCCAATACTTC.

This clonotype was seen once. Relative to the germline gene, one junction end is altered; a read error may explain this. The CDR3 region has the DNA TGCACCGTTGAGGTGGGACAAATACTGTTTTTT. Protein sequence: CTVEVGQILFF. The chain couples TRBV29-1 to TRBJ1-4; a possible D gene is TRBD1 (6 bases). In germline, CDR1 is SQVTM, CDR2 ANQGSEA. The CDR3 sequence is 11 residues long.

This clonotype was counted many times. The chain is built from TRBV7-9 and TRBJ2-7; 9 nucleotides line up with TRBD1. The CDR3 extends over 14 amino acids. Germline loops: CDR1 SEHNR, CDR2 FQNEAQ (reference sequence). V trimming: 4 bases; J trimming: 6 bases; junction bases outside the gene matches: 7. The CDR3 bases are TGTGCCAGCAGCTCACCCGGGACAGGGTTCGAGCAGTACTTC. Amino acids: CASSSPGTGFEQYF.

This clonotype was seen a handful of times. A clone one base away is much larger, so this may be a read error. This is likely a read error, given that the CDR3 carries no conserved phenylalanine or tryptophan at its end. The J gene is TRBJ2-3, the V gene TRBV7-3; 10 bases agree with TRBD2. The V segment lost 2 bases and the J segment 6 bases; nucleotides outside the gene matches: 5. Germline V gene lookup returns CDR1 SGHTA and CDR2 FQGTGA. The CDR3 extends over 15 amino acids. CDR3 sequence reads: CASSLSSGSSDTQYC. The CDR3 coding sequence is TGTGCCAGCAGCTTATCTAGCGGGAGTAGTGATACGCAGTATTGT.

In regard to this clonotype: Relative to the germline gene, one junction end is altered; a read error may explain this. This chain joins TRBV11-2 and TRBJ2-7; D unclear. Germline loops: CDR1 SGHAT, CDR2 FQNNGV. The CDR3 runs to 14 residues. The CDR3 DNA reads TGTGCCAGCAGCTTGGTGCTCAGCTCCTATGAGCAGTACTTC. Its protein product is CASSLVLSSYEQYF.